These 8 T cell receptor beta chains came from one sample sequenced in a study of cytomegalovirus exposure and HLA in healthy donors. This PCR relied on a set of 60 Vbeta primers and 13 Jbeta primers. TCRdb keeps only in-frame clones here, not all; method: immunoSEQ multiplex PCR. Among 180,000 or so clones listed, around nine tenths were seen once. Sequencing was performed on PBMCs. The receptors come from a woman aged 25-40 years in good health and CMV-seronegative.

This sequence joins TRBV5-1 and TRBJ2-2; D perhaps matches TRBD1 (5 bases). The CDR3 has 16 residues. CDR1 is SGHRS, CDR2 YFSETQ, per germline. V was cut by 4 bases and J by 3 bases, with 16 bases left in between. CDR3 protein: CASSPQGLGDTGELFF. CDR3 coding DNA: TGCGCCAGCAGCCCGCAGGGATTAGGCGACACCGGGGAGCTGTTTTTT.

The rearrangement links TRBV5-1 to TRBJ2-7, with D unresolved. The V gene lost 1 base and the J gene lost 0 bases, with 8 bases spanning the gap. CDR1 and CDR2 from the germline V gene are SGHRS and YFSETQ. The CDR3 sequence is 14 residues long. The CDR3 spells CASSLLVFSYEQYF. CDR3 bases: TGCGCCAGCAGCTTGTTAGTGTTCTCCTACGAGCAGTACTTC.

The genes are TRBV10-1 and TRBJ2-1; D remains unclear. Trimming pared 6 bases from V and 9 bases from J, leaving 12 bases between. Germline values: CDR1 WNHNN, CDR2 SYGVQD (reference sequence). This CDR3 spans 12 amino acids. Written as DNA, the CDR3 is TGCGCCAGCAGGCCTCGCTTCAGTGAGCAGTTCTTC. Translated: CASRPRFSEQFF.

This clone was detected a few times. This chain joins TRBV6-1 and TRBJ2-5; D uncertain. The germline V gene has CDR1 MNHNS and CDR2 SASEGT. The CDR3 spans 12 residues. The V gene lost 2 bases and the J gene lost 2 bases, with 3 bases spanning the gap. DNA of the CDR3: TGTGCCAGCAGTGAACATCAAGAGACCCAGTACTTC. It encodes CASSEHQETQYF.

This clone was seen a handful of times. The V and J genes are TRBV6-6 and TRBJ2-2, with D hard to call. Trimming removed 0 bases at V and 6 bases at J, with 8 bases between. The CDR3 consists of 14 residues. Germline CDR1 is MNHNY and CDR2 is SVGAGI (reference sequence). CDR3: CASSYSISAGELFF. The CDR3 DNA is TGTGCCAGCAGTTACTCGATTTCAGCCGGGGAGCTGTTTTTT.

The J gene is TRBJ1-1, the V gene TRBV18; D call uncertain. The V gene's germline CDR1 is KGHSH and CDR2 LQKENI. The CDR3 has 15 amino acids. V lost 5 bases and J 6 bases, leaving 19 bases between the germline ends. CDR3 amino acids: CASSRDPRTDSEAFF. The CDR3 bases are TGTGCCAGCTCAAGAGACCCAAGAACGGACTCTGAAGCTTTCTTT.

The chain employs TRBV5-1 and TRBJ1-2, with 7 nucleotides matching TRBD1. This CDR3 spans 16 amino acids. Germline CDR1 and CDR2: SGHRS and YFSETQ. The ends lost 0 bases at V and 4 bases at J; junction bases unmatched: 9. The CDR3 DNA reads as TGCGCCAGCAGCTTGGACAGGGGAGTACGAGGCTATGGCTACACCTTC. Protein: CASSLDRGVRGYGYTF.

The chain carries TRBV11-3 and TRBJ2-7; 8 positions match TRBD2. The germline gives CDR1 SGHNT, CDR2 YENEEA. The CDR3 has 14 amino acids. After removal of 4 bases from V and 7 bases from J, the junction contained 9 bases not matched to a gene. The CDR3: CASSSTSGLGEQYF. CDR3 DNA sequence: TGTGCCAGCAGCTCAACTAGCGGATTGGGTGAGCAGTACTTC.